This T cell receptor beta chain was sequenced in a study of blood T cells in healthy people across ages. General study findings and limits: Bulk PBMC profiling left naive and antigen-experienced comparisons inconclusive. Older age went with lower TCR beta diversity per million T cells, in a roughly linear way.

In regard to this clonotype: Antigen: not known.

The authors ran a second PCR of about 7 to 11 cycles using a sample-barcoded 5' primer and a J-beta primer mix. TCRdb called the 5' RACE reads again in MiXCR, with one record for every CDR3 protein. The data contain roughly 1.5 million distinct CDR3 sequences, 40% to 45% of them singletons. The CDR3 sequence is 16 residues long. V was trimmed by 0 bases and J by 5 bases, leaving 16 bases between them. Germline V gene sequence: CDR1 SGHTA, CDR2 FQGNSA. The source is a woman aged 18 to 35 in good health. The chain couples TRBV7-2 to TRBJ2-5; no firm D call. The sequenced material came from blood. CDR3 sequence: CASSLAFLGGVETQYF. CDR3 sequence (DNA): TGTGCCAGCAGCTTAGCTTTCCTAGGTGGGGTGGAGACCCAGTACTTC. Using reference TRBV7-2 and TRBJ2-5 for the parts outside the CDR3, the full variable domain is GAGVSQSPSNKVTEKGKDVELRCDPISGHTALYWYRQSLGQGLEFLIYFQGNSAPDKSGLPSDRFSAERTGGSVSTLTIQRTQQEDSAVYLCASSLAFLGGVETQYFGPGTRLLVL.